The rows below give T cell receptor beta chains drawn from one sample of a study of T cell responses to AZD1222 COVID-19 vaccine. This table comes from immunoSEQ multiplex PCR, and its TCRdb copy is limited to in-frame clones, with some not included. Of more than 75,000 clones in the sample, around 90% were seen once. Sequenced here: peripheral blood, sampled on day 0 of AZD1222 vaccination. The origin of the receptors is an adult in good health. Both conserved end residues are trimmed from each CDR3.

j_call v_call cdr3_aa
TRBJ1-6 TRBV6-5 ASRSQNSPLH
TRBJ2-7 TRBV7-2 ASSLVGAQAEAQY
TRBJ2-7 TRBV18 ASSPREGQYEQY
TRBJ1-2 TRBV19 ASSIDRTVRFGYT
TRBJ2-7 TRBV27 ASSQTGVPYEQY
TRBJ2-5 TRBV5-1 ASSQGGLGETQY
TRBJ1-3 TRBV15 ATSRETRISSGNTIY
TRBJ2-3 TRBV6-5 ASSSTGTGVADTQY
TRBJ2-1 TRBV27 ASRLTGGSYNEQF
TRBJ1-1 TRBV19 ASSIDGQSRLNTEAF
TRBJ2-3 TRBV5-4 ASSPRTSGSTDTQY
TRBJ2-7 TRBV7-6 ASSSYGQQQY
TRBJ2-3 TRBV5-1 ASSPGLAADTQY
TRBJ1-1 TRBV6-2/TRBV6-3 ASSYSQGLNTEAF
TRBJ2-1 TRBV6-5 ASSYPASGSGEQF